The clone carrying this T cell receptor (beta chain) showed up just a few times. Its antigen is not known. The length of the CDR3 is 16 residues. Between the trimmed V and J ends, which lost 7 bases and 0 bases, there was a span of 16 bases. Looked up from germline, CDR1 is SNHLY and CDR2 is FYNNEI. These data are taken from a study of OX40 agonist ivuxolimab in advanced cancers. Clones were read by immunoSEQ multiplex PCR, and TCRdb kept only the in-frame ones, dropping some. This sample has tens of thousands of clones, with about 85% found just once. The study's findings and limits: Some nonresponders likewise displayed low normalized T-cell clonal expansion. Among expanded peripheral T cells, antigen specificity went undetermined.

The V call is TRBV2, the J call TRBJ1-5; D unresolved. The sequence came from an adult with an advanced solid tumor such as melanoma, head and neck, liver or kidney cancer. The sample consisted of CD4+ or CD8+ T cells sorted from blood, taken in a trial of the OX40 agonist ivuxolimab. This chain's CDR3 is CASTGSVFYSNQPQHF. Written as DNA, the CDR3 is TGTGCCAGCACAGGATCCGTTTTTTATAGCAATCAGCCCCAGCATTTT.